These 28 T cell receptor beta chains were all obtained from the same sample, sequenced in a study of OX40 agonist ivuxolimab in advanced cancers. Library prep was done by the immunoSEQ multiplex PCR assay. TCRdb retrieved this table from immuneACCESS and kept in-frame rearrangements only. Not all clones are present; in checked studies, unresolved V genes account for under half, and no reason is known for the remainder. The table for this sample lists roughly 86,000 clones; about 90% of them were counted only once. Of the sample, 2.8% falls within the top ten clones. Sequences were derived from CD4+ or CD8+ T cells sorted from blood, sampled in a trial of the OX40 agonist ivuxolimab. The receptors were sampled from an adult with an advanced solid tumor such as melanoma, head and neck, liver or kidney cancer.

This clone was recorded once. This chain links TRBV12-5 with TRBJ1-1, with D hard to call. This CDR3 region has 12 residues. Germline CDR1 reads LGHNT; CDR2 reads FRNRAP. V was pared by 1 base and J by 11 bases, with 11 bases between. The chain's CDR3 is CASGLASSGAFF. DNA for the CDR3: TGTGCTAGTGGTTTGGCAAGTTCGGGTGCTTTCTTT.

CDR3 nucleotide sequence: TGTGCCAGCTCACCCGACTTACCGAAGAACACTGAAGCTTTCTTT. Residues: CASSPDLPKNTEAFF. The V and J genes are TRBV18 and TRBJ1-1; D not resolved. Trimming took 3 bases from V and 1 from J, leaving 12 bases between them. CDR3 size: 15 residues. Germline V CDR1 and CDR2: KGHSH, LQKENI. Based on the CDR3 plus reference TRBV18 and TRBJ1-1, the full variable domain is NAGVMQNPRHLVRRRGQEARLRCSPMKGHSHVYWYRQLPEEGLKFMVYLQKENIIDESGMPKERFSAEFPKEGPSILRIQQVVRGDSAAYFCASSPDLPKNTEAFFGQGTRLTVV.

This sequence joins TRBV5-1 and TRBJ2-7; D perhaps matches TRBD1 (6 bases). The CDR3 totals 16 residues. Germline V lookup: CDR1 SGHRS, CDR2 YFSETQ. V lost 8 bases and J 6 bases, leaving 27 bases between the germline ends. In nucleotides, the CDR3 is TGCGCCAGTTCCCCCCTCACGGACAGCTCTGGAAGCGAGCAGTACTTC. Its translation is CASSPLTDSSGSEQYF.

This chain joins TRBV15 and TRBJ2-5, with TRBD1 matching over 8 bases. Germline lookup yields CDR1 LNHNV and CDR2 YYDKDF (reference sequence). Losses at the gene ends were 5 bases for V and 5 bases for J; bases not matched to a gene: 16. CDR3 length equals 17 residues. Written as DNA, the CDR3 is TGTGCCACCAGCTGGGGGGACAGGTCGGGTACTGGGGAGACCCAGTACTTC. Protein: CATSWGDRSGTGETQYF.

In this sample, this clone turned up once. This chain links TRBV25-1 with TRBJ1-2; weak D call: TRBD1 (6 bases). The V gene lost 2 bases and the J gene lost 7 bases, with 11 bases spanning the gap. Germline CDR1 and CDR2: MGHDK and SYGVNS. The CDR3 is 13 amino acids. CDR3 amino acids: CASSEQGRGGYTF. CDR3 nucleotide sequence: TGTGCCAGCAGTGAACAGGGGAGGGGTGGCTACACCTTC.

CDR3 nucleotide sequence: TGCAGCGTTGAGTTGGGGTTTAAGGGATCGCGCAATGAGCAGTTCTTC. It codes for CSVELGFKGSRNEQFF. J is TRBJ2-1 and V is TRBV29-1; D is unclear. The germline V gene encodes CDR1 SQVTM and CDR2 ANQGSEA. CDR3 length: 16 amino acids. The ends were cut back, 3 bases at V and 6 bases at J, with 21 bases in the middle.

The V gene is TRBV7-9, the J gene TRBJ1-1; D unresolved. The CDR3 is made up of 15 amino acids. Germline loops: CDR1 SEHNR, CDR2 FQNEAQ (reference sequence). V was trimmed by 4 bases and J by 3 bases, leaving 15 bases between them. The CDR3 bases are TGTGCCAGCAGCTCCTCGGGAAAGGGTTACACTGAAGCTTTCTTT. It encodes CASSSSGKGYTEAFF.

This clone was observed once. The rearrangement links TRBV15 to TRBJ2-7, with 9 positions matching TRBD1. J was trimmed by 8 bases and V by 5 bases; bases with no gene match: 19. The CDR3 sequence is 17 residues long. Germline V gene data show CDR1 as LNHNV and CDR2 as YYDKDF (reference sequence). The CDR3 sequence: CATSRLRVGQGYDQQYF. The CDR3 DNA reads TGTGCCACCAGCCGCCTGAGAGTGGGACAGGGATATGATCAGCAGTACTTC.

This chain links TRBV14 with TRBJ2-5, with D unclear. The CDR3 has 15 residues. Trimming took 1 base from V and 5 from J, leaving 14 bases between them. From germline, CDR1 is SGHDN and CDR2 FVKESK. In DNA form, the CDR3 reads TGTGCCAGCAGCCAAGGAAGGTGGGAAAGTGAGACCCAGTACTTC. It translates to CASSQGRWESETQYF.

V gene TRBV5-1 combines with J gene TRBJ2-1, with D perhaps assigned TRBD1 or TRBD2 (5 bases each). Per the germline V gene, CDR1 is SGHRS and CDR2 is YFSETQ. The CDR3 totals 14 residues. The V end lost 4 bases, the J end lost 10 bases, and 18 bases lay between the germline ends. The CDR3 sequence: CASSPGTSVGEQFF. CDR3 nucleotides: TGCGCCAGCAGCCCGGGGACCTCCGTCGGAGAGCAGTTCTTC.

The genes are TRBV14 and TRBJ1-6; no definite D call. The CDR3 consists of 14 residues. The V end lost 2 bases, the J end lost 9 bases, and 11 bases lay between the germline ends. The V gene's germline CDR1 is SGHDN and CDR2 FVKESK. CDR3: CASSQLPSSSPLHF. CDR3 bases: TGTGCCAGCAGCCAACTGCCGTCAAGTTCACCCCTCCACTTT. The full variable domain, with the rest looked up from reference TRBV14 and TRBJ1-6, is EAGVTQFPSHSVIEKGQTVTLRCDPISGHDNLYWYRRVMGKEIKFLLHFVKESKQDESGMPNNRFLAERTGGTYSTLKVQPAELEDSGVYFCASSQLPSSSPLHFGNGTRLTVT.

CDR3 in amino acids: CASRRAANEKLFF. The CDR3 nucleotides are TGCGCCAGCAGGCGGGCCGCTAATGAAAAACTGTTTTTT. The rearrangement uses TRBV10-1 and TRBJ1-4; D unresolved. Germline V gives CDR1 WNHNN, CDR2 SYGVQD (reference sequence). V dropped 6 bases and J dropped 3 bases, with 8 bases sitting between them. This CDR3 has 13 amino acids.

This clone was recorded once. This sequence joins TRBV6-5 and TRBJ2-7, with TRBD1 matching 11 bases. CDR3 length: 16 residues. The V segment lost 0 bases and the J segment 3 bases; nucleotides outside the gene matches: 4. Germline values: CDR1 MNHEY, CDR2 SVGAGI. Here the CDR3 reads CASSYSSGQGVYEQYF. CDR3 nucleotide sequence: TGTGCCAGCAGTTACTCTTCGGGACAGGGGGTCTACGAGCAGTACTTC.

The chain is built from TRBV5-4 and TRBJ1-1, with D hard to call. Germline V CDR1 and CDR2: SGHNT, YYREEE (reference sequence). Trimming pared 4 bases from V and 5 bases from J, leaving 15 bases between. The CDR3 runs 14 residues. CDR3 in amino acids: CASSQNIARTEAFF. CDR3 coding DNA: TGTGCCAGCAGCCAAAACATTGCACGGACTGAAGCTTTCTTT.

The rearrangement joins TRBV18 to TRBJ1-1; D call uncertain. CDR1 is KGHSH, CDR2 LQKENI, per germline. The CDR3 consists of 12 residues. The V end was cut by 8 bases, the J end by 6 bases, with 13 bases between. CDR3 sequence: CASHNMSPEAFF. The CDR3 DNA sequence: TGTGCCAGCCACAACATGTCCCCTGAAGCTTTCTTT.

This chain uses TRBV19 with TRBJ2-2; D is unresolved. The germline gives CDR1 LNHDA, CDR2 SQIVND (reference sequence). The CDR3 extends over 15 amino acids. V was shortened by 3 bases and J by 0 bases, with 8 bases between the two germline ends. The CDR3 DNA sequence: TGTGCCAGTAGTATCAGATCCGCGAACACCGGGGAGCTGTTTTTT. Translation gives CASSIRSANTGELFF.

The chain combines TRBV29-1 with TRBJ2-2, with D unresolved. Trimming cost V 6 bases and J 6 bases, with 11 bases left between them. The CDR3 is 12 residues long. The V gene's germline CDR1 is SQVTM and CDR2 ANQGSEA. The DNA of the CDR3 is TGCAGCGTCGGAGAAGGTGCCGGGGAGCTGTTTTTT. Encoded protein: CSVGEGAGELFF.

The genes are TRBV19 and TRBJ2-1; D may be TRBD1 or TRBD2 (5 bases each). Trimming took 7 bases from V and 1 from J, leaving 17 bases between them. There are 16 residues in the CDR3. The V gene's germline CDR1 is LNHDA and CDR2 SQIVND (reference sequence). The CDR3 loop is CASNNWDAMSYNEQFF. In DNA, the CDR3 is TGTGCCAGTAACAACTGGGACGCGATGTCCTACAATGAGCAGTTCTTC.

The chain links TRBV5-4 to TRBJ2-1; D is tentatively TRBD1 or TRBD2 (5 bases each). Germline V gives CDR1 SGHNT, CDR2 YYREEE (reference sequence). The CDR3 extends over 14 amino acids. V lost 0 bases and J 9 bases, leaving 13 bases between the germline ends. The CDR3 sequence is CASSLAQGAFEQFF. CDR3 DNA: TGTGCCAGCAGCTTGGCGCAGGGAGCATTTGAGCAGTTCTTC.

The genes are TRBV12-2 and TRBJ2-1; TRBD2, the table's D call, lacks a check against the DNA. TRBV12-2 is designated a pseudogene. CDR3 length equals 24 residues. In DNA, the CDR3 is TGTGCAAGTCGCCCGGACGGCAGGGGTCCGACTAGCGGGCCTGGGGCCCTCTCCTACAATGAGCAGTTCTTC. Translating gives CASRPDGRGPTSGPGALSYNEQFF.

V usage is TRBV29-1 and J usage is TRBJ2-2; the D gene is possibly TRBD1 (5 bases). CDR3 length equals 14 residues. Germline loops: CDR1 SQVTM, CDR2 ANQGSEA. V gave up 5 bases and J gave up 3 bases, with 13 bases separating them. This chain's CDR3 is CSVSQGPDTGELFF. In nucleotides, the CDR3 is TGCAGCGTTAGTCAGGGCCCCGACACCGGGGAGCTGTTTTTT.

The J gene is TRBJ1-3, the V gene TRBV6-6; no clear D gene. The CDR3 extends over 16 amino acids. The germline V and J ends were trimmed by 6 bases and 0 bases, with 15 bases remaining between them. CDR1 MNHNY and CDR2 SVGAGI come from the germline V gene (reference sequence). The CDR3 nucleotides read TGTGCCAGCAGCTTCGACTTGTCCCTCTCTGGAAACACCATATATTTT. Its translation is CASSFDLSLSGNTIYF.

The J gene is TRBJ1-2, the V gene TRBV28, with 9 bases fitting TRBD1. CDR1 and CDR2 (germline): MDHEN, SYDVKM. The CDR3 consists of 13 residues. V lost 8 bases, J lost 5 bases, and 6 bases stayed unmatched. The CDR3 bases are TGTGCCAGCCAGACAGGGGGAGGATATGGCTACACCTTC. Translation gives CASQTGGGYGYTF.

This chain uses TRBV2 with TRBJ2-6; 10 nucleotides align to TRBD1. V lost 6 bases and J lost 0; bases outside the gene matches: 8. This CDR3 has 18 amino acids. Germline CDR1 SNHLY, CDR2 FYNNEI. CDR3 amino acids: CASRRGQGSTSGANVLTF. CDR3 bases: TGTGCCAGCAGGAGGGGACAGGGGTCTACCTCTGGGGCCAACGTCCTGACTTTC.

The chain is built from TRBV27 and TRBJ1-1; no clear D gene. CDR3 length: 13 amino acids. Trimming removed 6 bases at V and 5 bases at J, with 13 bases between. Germline V lookup: CDR1 MNHEY, CDR2 SMNVEV (reference sequence). The DNA of the CDR3 is TGTGCCAGCAGCCTTATCGGCGAAACTGAAGCTTTCTTT. Its translation: CASSLIGETEAFF.

The chain links TRBV18 to TRBJ1-4; D is undetermined. Between the trimmed V and J ends, which lost 5 bases and 0 bases, there was a span of 10 bases. This CDR3 is 15 amino acids long. Germline V gives CDR1 KGHSH, CDR2 LQKENI. The DNA of the CDR3 is TGTGCCAGCTCATTGGCTCTGGCAACTAATGAAAAACTGTTTTTT. Its protein is CASSLALATNEKLFF.

This clone was found once. The genes are TRBV5-1 and TRBJ2-3, with TRBD2 as a possible D gene (6 bases). The V gene lost 0 bases and the J gene lost 4 bases, with 9 bases spanning the gap. The length of the CDR3 is 14 residues. Germline-derived CDR1 and CDR2 are SGHRS and YFSETQ. The CDR3 spells CASSLVAGSDTQYF. Here the CDR3 DNA reads TGCGCCAGCAGCTTGGTGGCGGGATCAGATACGCAGTATTTT.

The CDR3 reads CASTEQETQYF. Here the CDR3 DNA reads TGTGCCAGCACAGAACAAGAGACCCAGTACTTC. The chain uses TRBV2 and TRBJ2-5; D not certain. The CDR3 covers 11 residues. The germline CDR1 and CDR2 sequences are SNHLY and FYNNEI. V was cut by 7 bases and J by 2 bases, with 5 bases left in between.